This T cell receptor beta chain derives from a study of blood T cell repertoires in COVID-19. In the authors' methods: Amplification of reference gene primers was used by the study to estimate nucleated cell counts. Sequencing used immunoSEQ multiplex PCR; TCRdb keeps in-frame clones, though not all of them. From that table come the V and J calls and clone size; the DNA was used to work out D and trimming. This sample has roughly 400,000 clones; 80% to 90% occur once, and the top ten carry roughly 1.1%. Study members were between about 18 and 100 years old and lived in some 26 US regions. Membership in each cohort depended on participant-reported clinical history. Either two negative PCRs, clearance, or symptom resolution qualified Cohort 3 donors as recovered. The sequenced material came from PBMCs or T cells enriched from blood (not recorded which). The sequence was collected from a man aged 25-45 years who had recovered from COVID-19.

CDR3 nucleotides: TGTGCCAGCAGCCAATCCTATTTGGACACTGAAGCTTTCTTT. This sequence encodes CASSQSYLDTEAFF. V gene TRBV16 combines with J gene TRBJ1-1; D unclear. Trimming removed 0 bases from V and 3 bases from J, with 8 bases in between. CDR3 length equals 14 residues. In germline, CDR1 is KGHSY, CDR2 FQNENV.